This TCR beta chain is from a study of T cell repertoires in cytomegalovirus infection. Study details: In the study, CMV epitopes included recently identified HLA-C-restricted and well-studied HLA-B-restricted ones. It was the public TCR beta signatures that indicated both CMV infection and matching HLA type. General study results and limits: CMV-specific TCR beta clonotypes restricted by HLA-C were the ones dominating the ex vivo response.

Points on this clonotype: What it binds is unknown.

One entry per CDR3 protein results from TCRdb running MiXCR on the reads. The table records about 920,000 distinct CDR3 sequences, around 32% of them present only once. The receptor was isolated from a human donor in good health (CMV status not recorded). Some clones in this sample may be carry-over from other donors' samples. This specimen was cultured CD8+ T cells from PBMCs, taken from culture after CMV antigen stimulation.

CDR3 sequence (DNA): TGTGCAAGTCGCCGCATGGGGACAGCGCATGGCTACACCTTC. Its protein product is CASRRMGTAHGYTF. The V call is TRBV12-2, the J call TRBJ1-2; whether TRBD1, the table's D call, matches the DNA was not checked. TRBV12-2 is a pseudogene locus. The CDR3 length is 14 residues.